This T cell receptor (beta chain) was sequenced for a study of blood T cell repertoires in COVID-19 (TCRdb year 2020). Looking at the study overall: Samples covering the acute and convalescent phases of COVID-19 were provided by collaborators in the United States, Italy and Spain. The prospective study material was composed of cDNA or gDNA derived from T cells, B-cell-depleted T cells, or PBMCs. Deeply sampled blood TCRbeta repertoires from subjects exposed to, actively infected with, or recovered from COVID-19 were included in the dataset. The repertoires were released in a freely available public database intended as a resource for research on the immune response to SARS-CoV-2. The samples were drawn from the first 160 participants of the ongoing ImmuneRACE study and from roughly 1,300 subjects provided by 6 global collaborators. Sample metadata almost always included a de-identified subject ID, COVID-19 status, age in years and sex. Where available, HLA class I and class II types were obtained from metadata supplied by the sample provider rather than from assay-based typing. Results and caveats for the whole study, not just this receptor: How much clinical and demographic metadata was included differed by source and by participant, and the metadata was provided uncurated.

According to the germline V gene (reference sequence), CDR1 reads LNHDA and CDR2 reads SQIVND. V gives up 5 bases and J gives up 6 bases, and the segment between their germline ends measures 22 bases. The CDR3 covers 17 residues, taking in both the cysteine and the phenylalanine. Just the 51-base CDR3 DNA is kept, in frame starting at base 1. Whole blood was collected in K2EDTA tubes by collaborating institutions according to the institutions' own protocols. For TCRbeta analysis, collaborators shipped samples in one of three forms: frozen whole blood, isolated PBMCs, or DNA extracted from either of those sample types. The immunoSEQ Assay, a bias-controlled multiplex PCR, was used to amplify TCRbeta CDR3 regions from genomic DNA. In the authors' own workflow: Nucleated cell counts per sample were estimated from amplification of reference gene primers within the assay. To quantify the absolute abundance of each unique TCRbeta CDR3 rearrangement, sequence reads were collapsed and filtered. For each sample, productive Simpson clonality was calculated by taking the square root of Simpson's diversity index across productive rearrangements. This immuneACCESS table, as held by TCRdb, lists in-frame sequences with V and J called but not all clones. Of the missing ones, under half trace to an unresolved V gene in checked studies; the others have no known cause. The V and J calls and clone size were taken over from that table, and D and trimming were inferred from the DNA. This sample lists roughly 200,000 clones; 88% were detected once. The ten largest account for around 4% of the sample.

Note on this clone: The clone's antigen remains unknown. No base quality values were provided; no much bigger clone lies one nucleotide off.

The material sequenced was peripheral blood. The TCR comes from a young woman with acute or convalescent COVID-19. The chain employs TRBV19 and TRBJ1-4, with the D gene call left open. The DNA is TGTGCCAGTAGTTTTCGTCCCCCGGACCTCGGGGATGAAAAACTGTTTTTT. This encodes CASSFRPPDLGDEKLFF.